This TCR beta chain comes out of a study of T cell responses to AZD1222 COVID-19 vaccine. Whole-study context: Second doses at about 4 or about 12 weeks were pooled. Study outcomes and limitations: Donors in the cohort were predominantly white British and more often female, and clonal diversity was possibly underestimated.

In regard to this clone: Its cognate antigen is unknown.

Germline loops: CDR1 MNHNY, CDR2 SVGAGI (reference sequence). With V trimmed by 11 bases and J by 4 bases, 10 bases remained unmatched. The CDR3 totals 14 residues. The repertoire was sequenced with immunoSEQ multiplex PCR; TCRdb's copy has only in-frame clones and lacks some. The table includes roughly 44,000 clones, over 80% detected once. J is TRBJ1-1 and V is TRBV6-6, with TRBD1 identical over 10 bases. This TCR was sampled from an adult in good health. This sample comprised peripheral blood, obtained on day 0 of AZD1222 vaccination. CDR3 sequence reads: CARVNRDRGTEAFF. The CDR3 DNA follows: TGTGCCCGGGTGAATCGGGACAGGGGCACTGAAGCTTTCTTT.